The 18 T cell receptor beta chains below all came from one sample that was sequenced in a study of cytomegalovirus exposure and HLA in healthy donors. Researchers ran the PCR with 60 Vbeta and 13 Jbeta primers. TCRdb's copy holds only in-frame clones and misses some; the assay was immunoSEQ multiplex PCR. This sample has around 140,000 clones, with about 76% found just once. The sequenced sample was PBMCs. These receptors all come from a male donor in good health and CMV-seronegative.

This clone came up once. This rearrangement joins TRBV11-3 to TRBJ2-5; D not certain. Germline assignment: CDR1 SGHNT and CDR2 YENEEA. The CDR3 spans 13 residues. With 1 base removed from V and 5 bases from J, the gap between germline ends came to 8 bases. The CDR3 bases are TGTGCCAGCAGCTTAGGTGAGGCGGAGACCCAGTACTTC. This gives the protein CASSLGEAETQYF.

The rearrangement joins TRBV4-1 to TRBJ1-5, with a possible D match to TRBD1 (6 bases). The CDR3 spans 15 residues. V gave up 4 bases and J gave up 3 bases, with 13 bases separating them. CDR1 is MGHRA, CDR2 YSYEKL, per germline. The chain's CDR3 is CASSRIQGNNQPQHF. The CDR3 DNA is TGCGCCAGCAGCCGCATACAGGGAAACAATCAGCCCCAGCATTTT.

For the CDR3, the DNA is TGTGCCAGCAGTCAGGCGGACAGGGGAAACATTCAGTACTTC. It specifies CASSQADRGNIQYF. The chain carries TRBV6-5 and TRBJ2-4; 9 bases map to TRBD1. From germline, CDR1 is MNHEY and CDR2 SVGAGI. V was clipped by 5 bases and J by 6 bases; unmatched bases: 5. This CDR3 has 14 amino acids.

This clone has a single count. This CDR3 is CAWRLFGPGGQYF. The DNA for the CDR3 is TGTGCCTGGAGACTATTTGGGCCGGGGGGGCAGTATTTT. The chain carries TRBV30 and TRBJ2-3; 7 bases agree with TRBD2. The V and J ends lost 3 bases and 11 bases, in that order; junction bases with no gene match: 11. Germline V gene sequence: CDR1 GTSNPN, CDR2 SVGIG (reference sequence). The CDR3 has 13 residues.

The chain carries TRBV30 and TRBJ2-5, with D perhaps TRBD2 (5 bases). V lost 0 bases and J 2 bases, leaving 16 bases between the germline ends. CDR1 and CDR2 (germline): GTSNPN, SVGIG (reference sequence). This CDR3 has 16 amino acids. The CDR3 here is CAWSVLRVGGQETQYF. In nucleotides, the CDR3 is TGTGCCTGGAGTGTACTGAGGGTTGGAGGACAAGAGACCCAGTACTTC.

This clone was observed once. The chain uses TRBV4-1 and TRBJ1-1; D might be TRBD1 (6 bases). This CDR3 has 16 residues. Germline-derived CDR1 and CDR2 are MGHRA and YSYEKL. Trimming shortened V by 1 base and J by 3 bases, and 15 bases separated the two germline ends. CDR3 DNA: TGCGCCAGCAGCCAAGGGGACCAGGGGTGGGACACTGAAGCTTTCTTT. Its protein is CASSQGDQGWDTEAFF.

The table lists this clone with a few counts. CDR3 residues: CASSYTTGDTEAFF. The CDR3 DNA reads TGTGCCAGCAGTTACACTACAGGGGACACTGAAGCTTTCTTT. This rearrangement joins TRBV6-5 to TRBJ1-1, with 7 bases fitting TRBD1. The length of the CDR3 is 14 residues. Trimming removed 2 bases from V and 3 bases from J; junction bases left unmatched: 3. Germline CDR1 MNHEY, CDR2 SVGAGI.

CDR3 in amino acids: CASSDTSDSYNEQFF. In DNA form, the CDR3 reads TGTGCCAGCAGCGATACTAGCGACTCCTACAATGAGCAGTTCTTC. V and J are TRBV11-2 and TRBJ2-1, with 7 bases matching TRBD2. The CDR3 runs to 15 residues. J lost 0 bases, V lost 5 bases, and 4 bases had no gene match. Germline CDR1 reads SGHAT; CDR2 reads FQNNGV.

J is TRBJ2-7 and V is TRBV11-2; unclear D gene. Germline V gene data show CDR1 as SGHAT and CDR2 as FQNNGV. The V and J ends lost 5 bases and 3 bases respectively, with 17 bases between them. This CDR3 contains 15 residues. The DNA of the CDR3 is TGTGCCAGCAGCCCTCTGAGTAGGCTAGTCTACGAGCAGTACTTC. Translating it yields CASSPLSRLVYEQYF.

This clone has just one count. V usage is TRBV9 and J usage is TRBJ1-5; the D gene is possibly TRBD1 (5 bases). The CDR3 is 15 residues long. V lost 3 bases, J lost 1 base, and 11 bases lay in between. CDR1 is SGDLS and CDR2 is YYNGEE in the germline V gene. CDR3 nucleotides: TGTGCCAGCAGCGCCGGGGGAGTAAGCAATCAGCCCCAGCATTTT. This gives the protein CASSAGGVSNQPQHF.

The J gene is TRBJ2-5, the V gene TRBV10-3; D is perhaps TRBD1 (6 bases). V dropped 5 bases and J dropped 5 bases, with 12 bases sitting between them. The germline V gene encodes CDR1 ENHRY and CDR2 SYGVKD. The length of the CDR3 is 13 residues. The CDR3 sequence is CAISTGQKETQYF. The CDR3 DNA sequence: TGTGCCATCAGTACGGGACAAAAGGAGACCCAGTACTTC.

The V call is TRBV2, the J call TRBJ2-1, with TRBD2 identical over 11 bases. The CDR3 totals 14 residues. In germline, CDR1 is SNHLY, CDR2 FYNNEI. Trimming removed 4 bases from V and 9 bases from J; junction bases left unmatched: 5. CDR3: CASSGLAGRGEQFF. CDR3 nucleotide sequence: TGTGCCAGCAGTGGACTAGCGGGAAGGGGTGAGCAGTTCTTC. The complete variable domain, with remaining parts taken from reference TRBV2 and TRBJ2-1, reads EPEVTQTPSHQVTQMGQEVILRCVPISNHLYFYWYRQILGQKVEFLVSFYNNEISEKSEIFDDQFSVERPDGSNFTLKIRSTKLEDSAMYFCASSGLAGRGEQFFGPGTRLTVL.

The rearrangement uses TRBV18 and TRBJ1-2, with TRBD1 as a possible D gene (5 bases). Germline CDR1 is KGHSH and CDR2 is LQKENI. CDR3 length: 16 amino acids. V was shortened by 3 bases and J by 3 bases, with 17 bases between the two germline ends. Here the CDR3 reads CASSPGKEGVHYGYTF. CDR3 DNA sequence: TGTGCCAGCTCACCGGGGAAAGAAGGGGTTCACTATGGCTACACCTTC.

The V and J genes are TRBV13 and TRBJ1-5; a possible D gene is TRBD1 (6 bases). The CDR3 totals 20 residues. Germline CDR1 reads PRHDT; CDR2 reads FYEKMQ (reference sequence). Trimming took 1 base from V and 0 from J, leaving 22 bases between them. CDR3 residues: CASSLEAETVGGRSNQPQHF. Here the CDR3 DNA reads TGTGCCAGCAGCTTAGAAGCGGAGACAGTCGGGGGGCGTAGCAATCAGCCCCAGCATTTT. Full variable domain (rest looked up from reference TRBV13 and TRBJ1-5): AAGVIQSPRHLIKEKRETATLKCYPIPRHDTVYWYQQGPGQDPQFLISFYEKMQSDKGSIPDRFSAQQFSDYHSELNMSSLELGDSALYFCASSLEAETVGGRSNQPQHFGDGTRLSIL.

In its sample, this clone was seen a few times. The chain combines TRBV6-5 with TRBJ2-7; 7 positions agree with TRBD1. Unmatched junction bases numbered 11, after V lost 6 bases and J lost 6 bases. The CDR3 extends over 14 amino acids. The germline V gene has CDR1 MNHEY and CDR2 SVGAGI. The CDR3, as DNA: TGTGCCAGCAGCAACAGGGGCAGTCTTGGCGAGCAGTACTTC. Its translation is CASSNRGSLGEQYF.

This clone is a singleton in its sample. The rearrangement joins TRBV6-5 to TRBJ1-4; D not resolved. V shed 2 bases and J shed 6 bases, with 10 bases lying between them. This CDR3 contains 14 residues. CDR1 and CDR2 from the germline V gene are MNHEY and SVGAGI. This CDR3 reads CASSYDFADEKLFF. CDR3 DNA sequence: TGTGCCAGCAGTTACGACTTTGCGGATGAAAAACTGTTTTTT.

The CDR3 region is CAWSVMGTGSSEQYF. DNA for the CDR3: TGTGCCTGGAGTGTAATGGGGACAGGGAGTTCCGAGCAGTACTTC. This chain joins TRBV30 and TRBJ2-7, with 9 bases fitting TRBD1. This CDR3 contains 15 residues. V shed 0 bases and J 6 bases; nucleotides not matched to a gene: 9. CDR1 and CDR2 from the germline V gene are GTSNPN and SVGIG (reference sequence).

The chain recombines TRBV28 with TRBJ1-1; D gene unclear. The CDR3 is made up of 14 amino acids. V was cut by 3 bases and J by 5 bases, with 13 bases left in between. Germline values: CDR1 MDHEN, CDR2 SYDVKM. The CDR3 loop is CASSLGSFGTEAFF. The CDR3, as DNA: TGTGCCAGCAGTTTGGGCAGCTTTGGTACTGAAGCTTTCTTT.